Listed below are T cell receptor beta chains from one sample, sequenced in a study of a mutant IDH1 vaccine in newly diagnosed glioma. TCRdb's table, derived via immunoSEQ multiplex PCR, lists solely in-frame clones and lacks some. Of under 150,000 clones listed, 90% are singletons. Antigen specificity for these receptors is unknown. The material was PBMCs, obtained from a glioma patient whose treatment included an IDH1 peptide vaccine. The receptors stem from a woman in her forties or fifties with glioma. The CDR3 runs from the conserved cysteine through the conserved F or W. A D gene is named only where the DNA matches it firmly. The size of a clone is reported for some rows only, either as once, few or many, or as a class for expanded clones.

size	V	D	J	DNA	CDR3
NA	TRBV6-1	NA	TRBJ2-7	TGTGCCAGCAGTTCTGGGGTCTCCTACGAGCAGTACTTC	CASSSGVSYEQYF
few	TRBV7-8	TRBD1	TRBJ2-7	TGTGCCAGCAGCCCTTACAGGGGGCCTGGATACGAGCAGTACTTC	CASSPYRGPGYEQYF
NA	TRBV18	TRBD1	TRBJ1-5	TGTGCCAGCTCACCGCCCGGGACAGGCGCCTATCAGCCCCAGCATTTT	CASSPPGTGAYQPQHF
NA	TRBV28	NA	TRBJ1-4	TGTGCCAGCAGGGTATCGACTAATGAAAAACTGTTTTTT	CASRVSTNEKLFF
NA	TRBV7-9	NA	TRBJ2-7	TGTGCCAGCAGCTTACCAGTCAGCCACGAGCAGTACTTC	CASSLPVSHEQYF
NA	TRBV5-8	TRBD1	TRBJ1-5	TGTGCCAGCAGAGGCACGACAGGGGCCTTAAATCAGCCCCAGCATTTT	CASRGTTGALNQPQHF
NA	TRBV6-6	NA	TRBJ2-4	TGTGCCAGCAGTTACTACCCCACAGAAAACATTCAGTACTTC	CASSYYPTENIQYF
NA	TRBV6-1	NA	TRBJ1-6	TGTGCCAGCAGTGAAGTTGAAACCTTCACCCTCCACTTT	CASSEVETFTLHF
NA	TRBV6-4	NA	TRBJ2-1	TGTGCCAGCAGTGAAGGAGCGGAGAATGAGCAGTTCTTC	CASSEGAENEQFF
NA	TRBV7-9	TRBD1	TRBJ2-1	TGTGCCAGCAGCTTTGAGGACAGGGAATACAATGAGCAGTTCTTC	CASSFEDREYNEQFF
NA	TRBV9	NA	TRBJ2-2	TGTGCCAGCAGCGGGGACCCCGCCGGGGAGCTGTTTTTT	CASSGDPAGELFF
NA	TRBV6-5	TRBD2	TRBJ2-7	TGTGCCAGCAGTTACCGCGGGGGTTACGAGCAGTACTTC	CASSYRGGYEQYF
NA	TRBV29-1	TRBD1	TRBJ1-2	TGCAGCGTTGAAGATGGGACAGGGGTGGGCTACACCTTC	CSVEDGTGVGYTF
NA	TRBV7-9	NA	TRBJ2-7	TGTGCCAGCAGTTTACATTCGGGATCCCTTTACGAGCAGTACTTC	CASSLHSGSLYEQYF
NA	TRBV5-8	NA	TRBJ1-4	TGTGCCAGCAGCTTCGAGGGGTTAGCAACTAATGAAAAACTGTTTTTT	CASSFEGLATNEKLFF
NA	TRBV21-1	NA	TRBJ1-3	TGTGCCAGCCCCACGGAGGGGCCCTCCCGGGACACCATATATTTT	CASPTEGPSRDTIYF
NA	TRBV18	TRBD2	TRBJ2-1	TGTGCCAGCTCACGATGGACTAGCGGAAAAAATGAGCAGTTCTTC	CASSRWTSGKNEQFF
NA	TRBV14	NA	TRBJ2-5	TGTGCCAGCAGCCTACCACAGGCCCGGTCTGTGTACTTC	CASSLPQARSVYF
NA	TRBV9	TRBD1	TRBJ1-2	TGTGCCAGCGGACAGGGTCATGGCTACACCTTC	CASGQGHGYTF
once	TRBV28	NA	TRBJ1-4	TGTGCCAGCAGTTACCGAAAAGAAAAACTGTTTTTT	CASSYRKEKLFF
NA	TRBV27	NA	TRBJ1-2	TGTGCCAGCAGTCCAGACTCGGGGCCTTTAGGCTATGGCTACACCTTC	CASSPDSGPLGYGYTF
NA	TRBV30	NA	TRBJ2-7	TGTGCCTGGAGTGTTAAGGCCATCTACGAGCAGTACTTC	CAWSVKAIYEQYF
NA	TRBV20-1	NA	TRBJ1-4	TGCAGTGCTAGAGATGCGGCAGAGACGTTTTTT	CSARDAAETFF
NA	TRBV5-1	TRBD1	TRBJ2-2	TGCGCCAGCAGCATGGACAGGGTCTCCGGGGAGCTGTTTTTT	CASSMDRVSGELFF